This section outlines one T cell receptor (beta chain) sequence together with its context. The authors prepared the TCRbeta library with unique molecular identifiers. TCRdb re-called the PCR reads through MiXCR, storing one row per CDR3 protein. The sample has 490,000 or so distinct CDR3 sequences, around 13% seen once. The germline V gene encodes CDR1 SEHNR and CDR2 FQNEAQ (reference sequence). The CDR3 totals 13 residues. V was pared by 10 bases and J by 7 bases, with 19 bases between. The data stem from a study of T-cell reconstitution after alpha-beta-depleted transplantation in children. The TCR comes from a human donor who donated a stem cell graft to a child with combined immunodeficiency. The V call is TRBV7-9, the J call TRBJ1-1, with D possibly being TRBD1 (6 bases). The sequencing here drew on PBMCs from the stem cell graft donor, taken from the stem cell graft. CDR3 sequence (DNA): TGTGCCAATTCGATCAGGGGCGCGGGTGAAGCTTTCTTT. Residues: CANSIRGAGEAFF.